This TCR beta chain comes out of a study of control samples from healthy donors and cancer patients. The method was immunoSEQ multiplex PCR; TCRdb's version includes in-frame clones alone and lacks a portion of them. In all, the sample yields under 200,000 clones. V dropped 0 bases and J dropped 5 bases, with 19 bases sitting between them. The CDR3 runs to 17 residues. CDR1 and CDR2 (germline): SGHVS, FQNEAQ. The clonotype was recovered from a woman under 40 in good health. The chain uses TRBV7-8 and TRBJ1-1; the D gene is possibly TRBD1 (6 bases). Sequencing input: blood. In DNA, the CDR3 is TGTGCCAGCAGCTTAGCAGGGCACAGGGCGCAGGGGACTGAAGCTTTCTTT. Protein product: CASSLAGHRAQGTEAFF.